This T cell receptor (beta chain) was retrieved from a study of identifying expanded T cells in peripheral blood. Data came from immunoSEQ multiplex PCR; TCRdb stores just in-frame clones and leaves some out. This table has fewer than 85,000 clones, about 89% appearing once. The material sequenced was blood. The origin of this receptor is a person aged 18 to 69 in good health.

CDR3 residues: CASSMASCWITDTQYF. The CDR3 DNA sequence: TGTGCCAGCAGCATGGCTAGCTGTTGGATCACAGATACGCAGTATTTT. The chain links TRBV21-1 to TRBJ2-3; the listed D gene, TRBD2, was not tested against the DNA. TRBV21-1 is a listed pseudogene. The CDR3 is 16 amino acids.